This is a list of T cell receptor beta chains from one sample in a study of T-cell memory formation after mild COVID-19. From the 5' RACE reads, TCRdb called clonotypes with MiXCR, one entry per CDR3 protein. The data contain fewer than 150,000 distinct CDR3 sequences, about 20% of them singletons. The sample comprised PBMCs or a T cell subset sorted from them (not recorded which). The receptor source for this set is a man between 18 and 29 years old who had mild COVID-19 (a few samples of this study predate the infection). Cell type and time point are not known. CDR3s include the opening cysteine and the closing phenylalanine or tryptophan. D genes are given only for firm matches. Size is omitted from some rows. Given values are once, few, many or a class for expanded clones.

>13|NA|TRBJ1-2|few|TRBV9
TGTGCCAGCAGCGAGGAACCTAACTATGGCTACACCTTC
CASSEEPNYGYTF
>12|TRBD1|TRBJ2-4|NA|TRBV29-1
TGCAGCGTTGGACAGGGAAAAAACATTCAGTACTTC
CSVGQGKNIQYF
>11|NA|TRBJ2-3|NA|TRBV5-8
TGTGCCAGCAGCGTCCCGGATACGCAGTATTTT
CASSVPDTQYF
>13|TRBD1|TRBJ1-2|NA|TRBV2
TGTGCCAGCAGTGGCGGGACAGGGCTCGGCTACACCTTC
CASSGGTGLGYTF
>12|NA|TRBJ2-5|few|TRBV12-3/TRBV12-4
TGTGCCAGCAGTTTGCTCGCGGAGACCCAGTACTTC
CASSLLAETQYF
>12|NA|TRBJ1-2|NA|TRBV12-3/TRBV12-4
TGTGCCAGCAGCTATCTGATGGTAGGCTACACCTTC
CASSYLMVGYTF
>15|TRBD2|TRBJ2-3|once|TRBV7-3
TGTGCCAGCAGCCCCAGCCCTCGGGGGGGAGATACGCAGTATTTT
CASSPSPRGGDTQYF
>14|NA|TRBJ1-2|NA|TRBV12-3/TRBV12-4
TGTGCCAGCAGTTACACCCGGAGGGACTATGGCTACACCTTC
CASSYTRRDYGYTF
>19|NA|TRBJ2-3|few|TRBV4-3
TGCGCCAGCAGCCAAGGAGACTTTTGGCGGGCGGTACCCACAGATACGCAGTATTTT
CASSQGDFWRAVPTDTQYF
>12|NA|TRBJ1-5|NA|TRBV7-9
TGTGCCAGCAGCCGACCGACGGAGCCCAAGCATTTT
CASSRPTEPKHF
>15|NA|TRBJ2-1|few|TRBV7-6
TGTGCCAGCAGCTTAGAGGCCGGGGTCGGCGGTGAGCAGTTCTTC
CASSLEAGVGGEQFF
>16|NA|TRBJ2-6|NA|TRBV27
TGTGCCAGCAGCCAACTCCTGTCCTCTGGGGCCAACGTCCTGACTTTC
CASSQLLSSGANVLTF
>16|NA|TRBJ2-5|NA|TRBV21-1
TGTGCCAGCAGCAAAGCGCCACAGAGGGTTGTAGAGACCCAGTACTTC
CASSKAPQRVVETQYF
>15|NA|TRBJ2-3|few|TRBV10-3
TGTGCCATCAGTGCGACCTGGGGGCGAGCGGATACGCAGTATTTT
CAISATWGRADTQYF
>15|TRBD1|TRBJ1-5|few|TRBV7-2
TGTGCCAGCAGCTTATGGGGACAGGGGAATCAGCCCCAGCATTTT
CASSLWGQGNQPQHF
>15|NA|TRBJ2-5|few|TRBV7-8
TGTGCCAGCAGCTCCCGCCTGACTCGCCAAGAGACCCAGTACTTC
CASSSRLTRQETQYF
>14|NA|TRBJ2-1|NA|TRBV7-9
TGTGCCAGCAGCTCCCGGACACCGACGGATGAGCAGTTCTTC
CASSSRTPTDEQFF
>14|TRBD1|TRBJ1-1|NA|TRBV5-1
TGCGCCAGCAGCATCAGGGGGGGTTGGACTGAAGCTTTCTTT
CASSIRGGWTEAFF
>13|NA|TRBJ2-5|NA|TRBV7-3
TGTGCCAGCAGCTTAACTGTATCGGAGACCCAGTACTTC
CASSLTVSETQYF
>14|NA|TRBJ2-5|NA|TRBV29-1
TGCAGCGTTGCGTCCGGGGGAATCCAAGAGACCCAGTACTTC
CSVASGGIQETQYF
>11|NA|TRBJ1-2|few|TRBV4-2
TGTGCCAGCAGCGAGAAGGGGGGCTACACCTTC
CASSEKGGYTF
>16|NA|TRBJ2-4|few|TRBV7-9
TGTGCCAGCAGCCCGATTGGGGGTGAGGCCAAAAACATTCAGTACTTC
CASSPIGGEAKNIQYF
>15|NA|TRBJ2-2|many|TRBV5-4
TGTGCCAGCAGTACCCCAGTAGTCAACACCGGGGAGCTGTTTTTT
CASSTPVVNTGELFF
>14|NA|TRBJ1-2|NA|TRBV5-1
TGCGCCAGCAGCTTGGGGGATACTAACTATGGCTACACCTTC
CASSLGDTNYGYTF
>15|NA|TRBJ2-1|NA|TRBV6-6
TGTGCCAGCAGCCCTGGAAGTCCCGGCTACAATGAGCAGTTCTTC
CASSPGSPGYNEQFF
>15|TRBD1|TRBJ2-2|NA|TRBV5-1
TGCGCCAGCAGCCCCAGGACAGGGACCACCGGGGAGCTGTTTTTT
CASSPRTGTTGELFF
>15|NA|TRBJ1-2|NA|TRBV13
TGTGCCAGCCGCCCCTGGGGCAGGACTAACTATGGCTACACCTTC
CASRPWGRTNYGYTF
>18|NA|TRBJ2-2|NA|TRBV27
TGTGCCAGCAGTTTATCGCCCTTAGAGGCCCACAACACCGGGGAGCTGTTTTTT
CASSLSPLEAHNTGELFF
>14|NA|TRBJ1-5|few|TRBV7-6
TGTGCCAGCAGCTTATACGGGGGCGGCCAGCCCCAGCATTTT
CASSLYGGGQPQHF
>14|NA|TRBJ1-2|NA|TRBV7-6
TGTGCCAGCAGCCACGAGTCAGGAGAATCTGGCTACACCTTC
CASSHESGESGYTF
>13|NA|TRBJ1-2|NA|TRBV6-2/TRBV6-3
TGTGCCAGCAGTTACGTGTCAACCTATGGCTACACCTTC
CASSYVSTYGYTF
>14|NA|TRBJ2-3|few|TRBV13
TGTGCCAGCAGCCCCTCTTCTAGCACAGATACGCAGTATTTT
CASSPSSSTDTQYF
>14|NA|TRBJ2-2|few|TRBV11-2
TGTGCCAGCAGCTTAGGTGGAGTTGCCGGGGAGCTGTTTTTT
CASSLGGVAGELFF
>14|NA|TRBJ1-4|few|TRBV20-1
TGCAGTGCTCCGCGGGGGGCACCTAATGAAAAACTGTTTTTT
CSAPRGAPNEKLFF
>18|TRBD2|TRBJ2-3|few|TRBV4-1
TGCGCCAGCAGCCAAGGTCATCGACTAGCGGGGGTTACAGATACGCAGTATTTT
CASSQGHRLAGVTDTQYF
>13|TRBD1|TRBJ1-5|NA|TRBV12-3/TRBV12-4
TGTGCCAGCAGCGGACAGGGGTATCAGCCCCAGCATTTT
CASSGQGYQPQHF
>12|TRBD1|TRBJ1-2|few|TRBV29-1
TGCAGCGTGGGACAGGGGGACTATGGCTACACCTTC
CSVGQGDYGYTF
>12|TRBD1|TRBJ2-1|few|TRBV7-9
TGTGCCAGCAGGACAGGGGACAATGAGCAGTTCTTC
CASRTGDNEQFF
>15|NA|TRBJ1-1|NA|TRBV6-1
TGTGCCAGCAGTGAAGGACGGGGGGGCCCCTCCGAAGCTTTCTTT
CASSEGRGGPSEAFF
>15|TRBD1|TRBJ1-1|NA|TRBV5-1
TGCGCCAGCAGCTTGGTTCCGGGACAGGGCACTGAAGCTTTCTTT
CASSLVPGQGTEAFF
>16|NA|TRBJ2-7|NA|TRBV27
TGTGCCAGCAGTTTATCGGCGCAGCCCATACCCTACGAGCAGTACTTC
CASSLSAQPIPYEQYF
>18|NA|TRBJ2-5|NA|TRBV4-2
TGTGCCAGCAGCGGAACGGGTGGCGGGGAAAGGGGGCAAGAGACCCAGTACTTC
CASSGTGGGERGQETQYF
>16|TRBD1|TRBJ2-1|NA|TRBV5-5
TGTGCCAGCAGCAACACCGGGACAGGGTCCTACAATGAGCAGTTCTTC
CASSNTGTGSYNEQFF
>13|NA|TRBJ2-2|few|TRBV11-3
TGTGCCAGCAGCCCACGACTGAGCGGGGAGCTGTTTTTT
CASSPRLSGELFF
>14|NA|TRBJ2-4|NA|TRBV6-2/TRBV6-3
TGTGCCACCCATAGAGGGGGTGCCAAAAACATTCAGTACTTC
CATHRGGAKNIQYF
>12|NA|TRBJ2-2|few|TRBV20-1
TGCAGTGCTAGAAAGGTCACCGGGGAGCTGTTTTTT
CSARKVTGELFF
>17|TRBD2|TRBJ2-5|NA|TRBV6-5
TGTGCCAGCAGCCAGACTAGCGGGGGGGCCCGGGAAGAGACCCAGTACTTC
CASSQTSGGAREETQYF
>18|NA|TRBJ2-5|NA|TRBV21-1
TGTGCCAGCAGACTCTCAGACAGGCCCGTTAGGGGTGACGAGACCCAGTACTTC
CASRLSDRPVRGDETQYF
>15|TRBD1|TRBJ1-2|once|TRBV6-5
TGTGCCAGCAGTTACCTCCATCTGACAGGGACAGGCTACACCTTC
CASSYLHLTGTGYTF
>16|TRBD1|TRBJ2-4|NA|TRBV4-3
TGCGCCACCCACAATGACAGGGGCAGATCCAAAAACATTCAGTACTTC
CATHNDRGRSKNIQYF
>14|TRBD1|TRBJ1-1|NA|TRBV6-5
TGTGCCAGCCAGTCCCGACAGGGGGCAAGGGAAGCTTTCTTT
CASQSRQGAREAFF